This paragraph reports one T cell receptor beta chain. Its antigen is not known. The PCR made use of 60 Vbeta and 13 Jbeta primers. Using immunoSEQ multiplex PCR, the repertoire was profiled, and TCRdb retains in-frame clones only, with some absent. The sample lists 130,000 to 150,000 clones; approximately 73% were seen once. This sample is part of a study of cytomegalovirus exposure and HLA in healthy donors. Between the trimmed V and J ends, which lost 7 bases and 2 bases, there was a span of 12 bases. The V gene's germline CDR1 is LNHDA and CDR2 SQIVND (reference sequence). There are 14 residues in the CDR3. General study points: Many donors shared some public TCRs, even though most TCR sequences were rare. One later analysis reportedly identified an Asian-associated ancestry cluster that showed fewer N-insertions than the 666-donor mean. TCR beta V segments were, for the most part, productive about 87% or about 30% of the time in an earlier analysis. Immune exposure information available was restricted to CMV serostatus.

This TCR was recovered from a woman aged 18-29 years in good health and CMV-seronegative. The sample taken for sequencing was PBMCs. This chain connects TRBV19 to TRBJ1-5, with D possibly matching TRBD1 (5 bases). The chain's CDR3 is CASTAQDGNQPQHF. The CDR3 DNA sequence: TGTGCCAGTACAGCACAGGACGGCAATCAGCCCCAGCATTTT. Full variable domain (remainder filled in from reference TRBV19 and TRBJ1-5): DGGITQSPKYLFRKEGQNVTLSCEQNLNHDAMYWYRQDPGQGLRLIYYSQIVNDFQKGDIAEGYSVSREKKESFPLTVTSAQKNPTAFYLCASTAQDGNQPQHFGDGTRLSIL.